This TCR beta chain was sequenced in a study of OX40 agonist ivuxolimab in advanced cancers. Whole-study context: Mean age approximately 61 years, range about 23 to 85; about 85% male.

The germline gives CDR1 MNHEY, CDR2 SVGAGI. With V trimmed by 5 bases and J by 3 bases, 4 bases remained unmatched. The CDR3 has 13 amino acids. Data came from immunoSEQ multiplex PCR; TCRdb stores just in-frame clones and leaves some out. The table has around 70,000 clones, approximately 85% seen once. The rearrangement uses TRBV6-5 and TRBJ2-7; 7 bases map to TRBD2. The sequencing here drew on CD4+ or CD8+ T cells sorted from blood, taken in a trial of the OX40 agonist ivuxolimab. This TCR came from an adult with an advanced solid tumor such as melanoma, head and neck, liver or kidney cancer. The CDR3 spells CASSPSGGYEQYF. CDR3 nucleotide sequence: TGTGCCAGCAGTCCATCGGGAGGCTACGAGCAGTACTTC.